This T cell receptor (beta chain) was profiled in a study of shared clonotypes between healthy human individuals (dated by TCRdb to 2019 to 2021). For context, the study as a whole: A few men and two women, aged 18 to 49 years, made up the cohort. Between about 0.85 and 9.5 billion PBMCs per donor were obtained by leukapheresis. To estimate repertoire size and how much clonotype sharing occurs between individuals, the study deeply sequenced the blood TCR repertoires of 4 to 6 healthy adults. To increase sequencing depth and limit assay-specific biases, TCR repertoire library preparation and sequencing were carried out by different laboratories using diverse techniques. Study-level results and caveats: The small number of donors limited the genetic and exposure-history diversity represented. Only blood was sampled, and tissue TCR repertoires likely differ from those in blood. Pairwise subsampling indicated that sequencing depth was expected to affect the degree of clonotype sharing among donors.

Using the deep immunoSEQ assay, TCR CDR3 regions were amplified from genomic DNA by multiplex PCR. Extracted genomic DNA from each cell subset was spread evenly across all wells of several immunoSEQ 96-well plates, with each plate serving as a replicate. For unsorted PBMC, about 300 ng of genomic DNA, equivalent to about 30,000 T cell genomes, went into each replicate PCR. Ten immunoSEQ deep assay plates were used to sequence the unsorted PBMC genomic DNA. Purified libraries were quantified with a Qubit 3.0 fluorometer, sized on a Bioanalyzer 2100, and re-quantified with the KAPA Library Quantification kit. Every immunoSEQ 96-well plate was sequenced on a dedicated single-read 150-cycle Illumina NextSeq 550 flow cell. The original pipeline was this. The immunoSEQ output contained only junctional sequences without quality scores, so filtering could not match that applied to full-length reads. To assign V/J genes and CDR3, sequences were annotated against IMGT germline references using PyIR, a Python wrapper for IgBLAST v1.9. Reads were removed for weak V/J assignments (E-value above 1e-6), missing CDR3, stop codons, out-of-frame junctions, or ambiguous translated residues. V3J clonotypes were defined as sequences sharing an identical inferred V gene, J gene, and CDR3 amino acid sequence. Percentage overlap between repertoires was computed as shared unique clonotypes divided by the size of the smaller repertoire. Richness of each repertoire was evaluated using RTK rarefaction, the Chao1 estimator, and Recon v2.1 estimates of unobserved clonotypes. Held by TCRdb, this immuneACCESS table contains in-frame sequences only and omits some clones. Under half of the omission traces to an unresolved V gene where checked; the cause of the rest is unknown. The V and J calls and clone size are taken from that table; D and trimming were inferred from the DNA. This sample lists 450,000 to 500,000 clones; 81% were detected once. The ten largest clones take up over 9.5% of the sample.

Worth noting for this clone: Its specific antigen is unknown. Per-base qualities were not stored, and no clone one base away is much larger.

Healthy HIV-negative adults with no recently reported acute infections or vaccinations were included as donors. All donors were Caucasian adults living in Nashville, Tennessee, USA. In the unsorted samples, around 81 million PBMCs were counted, and genomic DNA was extracted using the QIAamp DNA Blood Mini kit. Blood was obtained by leukapheresis, after which PBMCs were separated by Ficoll-Histopaque density gradient centrifugation and cryopreserved in liquid nitrogen vapor phase. CDR1 SNHLY and CDR2 FYNNEI were looked up in the germline V gene. From its cysteine to its phenylalanine, the CDR3 spans 12 amino acids. This entry keeps only the CDR3 DNA: 36 bases, framed from base 1. V was cut back by 4 bases and J by 0 bases, leaving a gap of 3 bases between them.

This sequence uses TRBV2 and TRBJ2-5; the D gene is unclear. Sequenced input: PBMCs. The sequence was obtained from a woman aged 40 to 50 in good health. Some clones in this sample may be carry-over from other donors' samples. The CDR3: CASSVYQETQYF. Read as DNA, the sequence is TGTGCCAGCAGTGTATACCAAGAGACCCAGTACTTC. Here the CDR3 is joined to the reference TRBV2 and TRBJ2-5 genes, and the full variable domain is: EPEVTQTPSHQVTQMGQEVILRCVPISNHLYFYWYRQILGQKVEFLVSFYNNEISEKSEIFDDQFSVERPDGSNFTLKIRSTKLEDSAMYFCASSVYQETQYFGPGTRLLVL.